The next 21 T cell receptor beta chains were all read from a single sample in a study of vaccination effects on CD4 cells after COVID-19. For these TCRs, the target antigens are not known. Expansion of antigen-specific CD4+ T cells with viral peptide pools was carried out by the ViraFEST assay before sequencing. Cells that had been cultured for less than 13 days were the source of isolated CD4+ T cells. Either the BNT162b2 or mRNA-1273 vaccine was given to participants in two doses. Clones were read by immunoSEQ multiplex PCR, and TCRdb kept only the in-frame ones, dropping some. Among some 35,000 clones listed, about 80% were seen once. The material was CD4+ T cells from PBMCs cultured with HCoV-NL63 spike peptides, obtained after COVID-19 vaccination. The receptors shown here come from a human donor who received a COVID-19 vaccine. Some clones in this sample may be carry-over from other donors' samples.

The V and J genes are TRBV7-2 and TRBJ2-1; a weak D match, TRBD1 (7 bases). The CDR3 sequence is 15 residues long. V was clipped by 5 bases and J by 6 bases, with 17 bases between them. CDR1 and CDR2 (germline): SGHTA, FQGNSA. CDR3 bases: TGTGCCAGCAGCGGACCCCGGAGGGGGCGCAATGAGCAGTTCTTC. Encoded protein: CASSGPRRGRNEQFF.

This clone has a handful of counts. CDR3 region: CASSISPGQPIQYF. CDR3 in DNA: TGTGCCAGTAGTATCTCCCCGGGGCAGCCCATTCAGTACTTC. The V and J genes are TRBV19 and TRBJ2-4; the D gene could be TRBD1 or TRBD2 (5 bases each). Trimming pared 3 bases from V and 9 bases from J, leaving 15 bases between. This CDR3 has 14 residues. The germline CDR1 and CDR2 sequences are LNHDA and SQIVND (reference sequence). Full variable domain (rest looked up from reference TRBV19 and TRBJ2-4): DGGITQSPKYLFRKEGQNVTLSCEQNLNHDAMYWYRQDPGQGLRLIYYSQIVNDFQKGDIAEGYSVSREKKESFPLTVTSAQKNPTAFYLCASSISPGQPIQYFGAGTRLSVL.

This clone was found once. The chain has TRBV5-1 and TRBJ2-5; D is undetermined. The CDR3 covers 14 residues. V lost 0 bases and J lost 1, with 7 bases in between. CDR1 and CDR2 (germline): SGHRS, YFSETQ. CDR3 coding DNA: TGCGCCAGCAGCTTGGCGAACGGCCAAGAGACCCAGTACTTC. Its protein product is CASSLANGQETQYF.

This chain links TRBV7-2 with TRBJ2-3, with D perhaps given as TRBD1 or TRBD2 (6 bases each). V was cut by 1 base and J by 8 bases, with 13 bases left in between. The CDR3 sequence is 14 residues long. Germline V gives CDR1 SGHTA, CDR2 FQGNSA. This CDR3 is CASSLEAEGGTQYF. CDR3 nucleotides: TGTGCCAGCAGCTTAGAGGCCGAGGGGGGTACGCAGTATTTT.

This clone was seen more than once but under ten times. The CDR3 DNA follows: TGTGCCAGCAGTTACTCGAAATACGGAAATAATGAAAAACTGTTTTTT. It encodes CASSYSKYGNNEKLFF. The V gene is TRBV6-2 or TRBV6-3, the J gene TRBJ1-4, with no clear D. The length of the CDR3 is 16 residues. V lost 0 bases and J 4 bases, leaving 12 bases between the germline ends. Germline V gene data show CDR1 as MNHEY and CDR2 as SVGEGT.

This clone has a handful of counts. This chain joins TRBV24-1 and TRBJ2-1; a weak D match, TRBD2 (7 bases). The germline V gene has CDR1 KGHDR and CDR2 SFDVKD. The CDR3 runs to 16 residues. Trimming shortened V by 0 bases and J by 4 bases, and 12 bases separated the two germline ends. CDR3 residues: CATSDLRGGAYNEQFF. In DNA, the CDR3 is TGTGCCACCAGTGATTTGCGCGGGGGCGCGTACAATGAGCAGTTCTTC.

The chain carries TRBV24-1 and TRBJ2-5, with TRBD1 as a possible D gene (6 bases). Germline V gene sequence: CDR1 KGHDR, CDR2 SFDVKD. The CDR3 is 15 residues long. The ends were cut back, 4 bases at V and 1 base at J, with 12 bases in the middle. The CDR3 DNA reads as TGTGCCACCAGTGAGACAGGAAAAGGCCAAGAGACCCAGTACTTC. Translation: CATSETGKGQETQYF.

This chain joins TRBV19 and TRBJ2-1, with TRBD2 matching over 9 bases. Unmatched junction bases numbered 12, after V lost 5 bases and J lost 7 bases. The CDR3 is 16 amino acids. Looked up from germline, CDR1 is LNHDA and CDR2 is SQIVND (reference sequence). The CDR3 here is CASSLSRGGASNEQFF. The CDR3 nucleotides read TGTGCCAGTAGTCTATCTCGCGGGGGGGCGTCAAATGAGCAGTTCTTC. Drawing the rest from reference TRBV19 and TRBJ2-1, the complete variable domain is DGGITQSPKYLFRKEGQNVTLSCEQNLNHDAMYWYRQDPGQGLRLIYYSQIVNDFQKGDIAEGYSVSREKKESFPLTVTSAQKNPTAFYLCASSLSRGGASNEQFFGPGTRLTVL.

The genes are TRBV29-1 and TRBJ1-1; D unresolved. V lost 8 bases to trimming and J lost 1 base, with 11 bases between them. CDR1 and CDR2 (germline): SQVTM, ANQGSEA. This CDR3 is built from 12 residues. CDR3 sequence reads: CSLGPENTEAFF. CDR3 in DNA: TGCAGCCTCGGTCCGGAGAACACTGAAGCTTTCTTT. Combining the CDR3 with reference TRBV29-1 and TRBJ1-1 gives the whole variable domain SAVISQKPSRDICQRGTSLTIQCQVDSQVTMMFWYRQQPGQSLTLIATANQGSEATYESGFVIDKFPISRPNLTFSTLTVSNMSPEDSSIYLCSLGPENTEAFFGQGTRLTVV.

The chain combines TRBV5-4 with TRBJ2-3; 16 nucleotides match TRBD2. CDR3 size: 17 residues. J gave up 5 bases and V 4 bases, and 7 bases lay outside the gene matches. Germline CDR1 is SGHNT and CDR2 is YYREEE (reference sequence). CDR3 DNA: TGTGCCAGCAGCCTAGGGACTAGCGGGGGGGCCGGAGATACGCAGTATTTT. Encoded protein: CASSLGTSGGAGDTQYF.

The chain has TRBV24-1 and TRBJ2-2; 7 positions match TRBD1. Germline-derived CDR1 and CDR2 are KGHDR and SFDVKD. The CDR3 has 14 residues. V was pared by 3 bases and J by 6 bases, with 3 bases of the junction left unmatched. CDR3 DNA: TGTGCCACCAGTGATCCAGGGGGAGCCGGGGAGCTGTTTTTT. This gives the protein CATSDPGGAGELFF.

This chain uses TRBV5-1 with TRBJ2-3; tentatively, D is TRBD2 (5 bases). This CDR3 contains 15 residues. From germline, CDR1 is SGHRS and CDR2 YFSETQ. V was shortened by 0 bases and J by 2 bases, with 10 bases between the two germline ends. The CDR3 nucleotides are TGCGCCAGCAGCTTGGCCGGGATATCCACAGATACGCAGTATTTT. Amino acids: CASSLAGISTDTQYF.

The CDR3 here is CASSKARLAGNSYNEQFF. In DNA form, the CDR3 reads TGTGCCAGCAGCAAAGCCCGACTAGCGGGGAACTCCTACAATGAGCAGTTCTTC. The chain carries TRBV21-1 and TRBJ2-1; the table's D call of TRBD2 was not tested on the DNA. TRBV21-1 is a recognized pseudogene. This CDR3 contains 18 residues.

The chain carries TRBV20-1 and TRBJ2-1; no clear D gene. Germline-derived CDR1 and CDR2 are DFQATT and SNEGSKA (reference sequence). Trimming took off 3 bases at V and 7 bases at J, with 10 bases between the two ends. The CDR3 sequence is 12 residues long. This CDR3 reads CSASRESNEQFF. The DNA for the CDR3 is TGCAGTGCTAGTCGAGAATCGAATGAGCAGTTCTTC.

The chain links TRBV7-3 to TRBJ2-2, with 7 bases lining up with TRBD1. V was clipped by 6 bases and J by 6 bases; unmatched bases: 7. The length of the CDR3 is 14 residues. Germline lookup yields CDR1 SGHTA and CDR2 FQGTGA. CDR3 DNA sequence: TGTGCCAGCAGTCCACAGGGGTTCGCCGGGGAGCTGTTTTTT. Translation gives CASSPQGFAGELFF.

V gene TRBV7-9 combines with J gene TRBJ2-2, with TRBD1 identical over 10 bases. The CDR3 totals 13 residues. Germline CDR1 SEHNR, CDR2 FQNEAQ (reference sequence). J was trimmed by 6 bases and V by 6 bases; bases with no gene match: 1. The CDR3 region is CASSGTGAGELFF. CDR3 nucleotides: TGTGCCAGCAGTGGGACAGGGGCCGGGGAGCTGTTTTTT.

About this clone itself: Likely a read error: the CDR3 ends without its conserved phenylalanine or tryptophan. The DNA is omitted, as the CDR3 cannot be located on it reliably, and the CDR3 follows TCRdb's listing. J is TRBJ2-7 and V is TRBV10-2. Germline CDR1 and CDR2: WSHSY and SAAADI. Counting both end residues, the CDR3 totals 12 amino acids. CDR3 region: CASSESGQGGIR.

J is TRBJ2-1 and V is TRBV7-9, with TRBD2 identical over 8 bases. After removal of 1 base from V and 1 base from J, the junction contained 3 bases not matched to a gene. This CDR3 is built from 16 residues. Germline values: CDR1 SEHNR, CDR2 FQNEAQ (reference sequence). The CDR3 DNA follows: TGTGCCAGCAGCTTAGGAAGCGGGGGATCCTACAATGAGCAGTTCTTC. Translated, it gives CASSLGSGGSYNEQFF.

The rearrangement links TRBV10-3 to TRBJ2-5; tentatively, D is TRBD2 (5 bases). The V end was cut by 7 bases, the J end by 9 bases, with 18 bases between. Germline CDR1 reads ENHRY; CDR2 reads SYGVKD. This CDR3 is built from 13 residues. In DNA form, the CDR3 reads TGTGCCATCACTACGGACCCCGGGATGGCCCAGTACTTC. The encoded protein is CAITTDPGMAQYF.

V gene TRBV30 combines with J gene TRBJ1-6; no reliable D call. The CDR3 is 13 residues long. Trimming took off 3 bases at V and 2 bases at J, with 5 bases between the two ends. The germline CDR1 and CDR2 sequences are GTSNPN and SVGIG (reference sequence). The DNA of the CDR3 is TGTGCCTGGAGGAGGGCCTATAATTCACCCCTCCACTTT. Its protein is CAWRRAYNSPLHF.

The chain combines TRBV7-2 with TRBJ2-1; TRBD2 matches at 8 bases. Germline values: CDR1 SGHTA, CDR2 FQGNSA. The CDR3 totals 15 residues. V gave up 5 bases and J gave up 7 bases; unmatched junction bases: 10. The CDR3 is CASSRWSGGRNEQFF. CDR3 coding DNA: TGTGCCAGCAGCCGTTGGAGCGGGGGTCGTAATGAGCAGTTCTTC. Full variable domain (outside the CDR3, taken from reference TRBV7-2 and TRBJ2-1): GAGVSQSPSNKVTEKGKDVELRCDPISGHTALYWYRQSLGQGLEFLIYFQGNSAPDKSGLPSDRFSAERTGGSVSTLTIQRTQQEDSAVYLCASSRWSGGRNEQFFGPGTRLTVL.